This T cell receptor beta chain came from a study of CD8 T cells in ankylosing spondylitis. Libraries of TCR beta came from quantitative 5'-RACE with molecular barcodes. TCRdb used MiXCR to reprocess the 5' RACE reads, holding one entry per CDR3 protein. This table has 200,000 to 300,000 distinct CDR3 sequences, less than 10% appearing once. Trimming cost V 5 bases and J 8 bases, with 15 bases left between them. This CDR3 contains 13 residues. The germline V gene encodes CDR1 SGHVS and CDR2 FQNEAQ. This clonotype was counted at least ten times. What it recognizes is unknown. Findings of the study overall: The disease-linked clones had a CD8+ phenotype and low blood frequencies. A motif of 7 to 9 highly homologous TCR beta variants was seen as apparently characteristic of ankylosing spondylitis blood.

This sequence was found in a male donor with ankylosing spondylitis or in good health (not recorded which). Input material: blood, either unsorted or a sorted T cell fraction (not recorded which). The chain joins TRBV7-8 to TRBJ1-2; D call uncertain. CDR3 DNA sequence: TGTGCCAGCAGCCGGGCGGAATCCTTGGGCTACACCTTC. Protein: CASSRAESLGYTF.